The 3 T cell receptor beta chains listed next were all sequenced from one sample in a study of control samples from healthy donors and cancer patients. Sequencing used immunoSEQ multiplex PCR; TCRdb keeps in-frame clones, though not all of them. Among 100,000 to 150,000 clones, 91% were seen once, and the ten largest hold 6% to 8%. What was sequenced was blood. These receptors were collected from a woman younger than 30 in good health.

The rearrangement links TRBV28 to TRBJ2-7; no reliable D call. CDR1 and CDR2 from the germline V gene are MDHEN and SYDVKM. The ends were cut back, 6 bases at V and 4 bases at J, with 4 bases in the middle. The CDR3 has 10 amino acids. The CDR3 reads CASSGYEQYF. The CDR3 nucleotides read TGTGCCAGCAGCGGGTACGAGCAGTACTTC.

The chain is built from TRBV13 and TRBJ2-6; D remains unclear. Germline V lookup: CDR1 PRHDT, CDR2 FYEKMQ (reference sequence). This CDR3 is built from 16 residues. V was cut by 0 bases and J by 0 bases, with 6 bases left in between. The DNA of the CDR3 is TGTGCCAGCAGCTTAGGAAGGGACTCTGGGGCCAACGTCCTGACTTTC. Protein sequence: CASSLGRDSGANVLTF.

The rearrangement joins TRBV9 to TRBJ1-1; TRBD1 agrees at 9 bases. The CDR3 extends over 17 amino acids. Per the germline V gene, CDR1 is SGDLS and CDR2 is YYNGEE. The junction had 7 bases not matched to a gene; V was cut back by 0 bases and J by 1 base. The CDR3 loop reads CASSVGTRGQGNTEAFF. In DNA, the CDR3 is TGTGCCAGCAGCGTAGGGACTCGGGGACAGGGGAACACTGAAGCTTTCTTT.